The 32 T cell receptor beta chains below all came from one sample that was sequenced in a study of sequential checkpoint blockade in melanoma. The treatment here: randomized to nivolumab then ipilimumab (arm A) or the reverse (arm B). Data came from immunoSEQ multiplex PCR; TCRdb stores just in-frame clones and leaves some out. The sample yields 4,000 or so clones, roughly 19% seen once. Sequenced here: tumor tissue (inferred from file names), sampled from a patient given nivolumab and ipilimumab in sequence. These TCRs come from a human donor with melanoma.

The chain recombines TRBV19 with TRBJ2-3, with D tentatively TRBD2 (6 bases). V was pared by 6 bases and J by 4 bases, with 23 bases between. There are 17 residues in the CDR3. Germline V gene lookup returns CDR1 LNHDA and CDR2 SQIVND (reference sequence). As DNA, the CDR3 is TGTGCCAGTAGAGGGACTTACCCGGGACTGTCAGCAGATACGCAGTATTTT. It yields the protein CASRGTYPGLSADTQYF.

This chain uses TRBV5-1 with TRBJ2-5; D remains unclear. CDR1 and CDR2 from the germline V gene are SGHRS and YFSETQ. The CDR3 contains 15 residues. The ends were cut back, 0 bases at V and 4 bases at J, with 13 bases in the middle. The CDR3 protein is CASSLVSRSLETQYF. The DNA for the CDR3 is TGCGCCAGCAGCTTGGTGTCCCGATCTTTAGAGACCCAGTACTTC.

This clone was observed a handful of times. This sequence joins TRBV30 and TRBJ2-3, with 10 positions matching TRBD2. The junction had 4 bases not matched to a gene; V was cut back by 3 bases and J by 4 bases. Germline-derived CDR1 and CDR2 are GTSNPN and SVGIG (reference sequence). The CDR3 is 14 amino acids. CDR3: CAWSSGGEADTQYF. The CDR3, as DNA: TGTGCCTGGAGCAGCGGGGGGGAGGCAGATACGCAGTATTTT.

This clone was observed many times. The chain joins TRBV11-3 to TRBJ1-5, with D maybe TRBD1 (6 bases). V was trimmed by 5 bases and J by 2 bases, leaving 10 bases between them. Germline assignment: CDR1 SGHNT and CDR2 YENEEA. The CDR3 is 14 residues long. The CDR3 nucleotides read TGTGCCAGCAGCCCGACAGGCGGCAATCAGCCCCAGCATTTT. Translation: CASSPTGGNQPQHF.

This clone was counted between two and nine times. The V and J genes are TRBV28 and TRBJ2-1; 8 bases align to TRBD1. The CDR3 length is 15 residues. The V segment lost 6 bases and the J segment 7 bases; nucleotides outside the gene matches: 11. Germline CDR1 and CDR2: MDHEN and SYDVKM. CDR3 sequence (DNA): TGTGCCAGCAGCCGTACACCAGGGGGCGCGAATGAGCAGTTCTTC. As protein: CASSRTPGGANEQFF.

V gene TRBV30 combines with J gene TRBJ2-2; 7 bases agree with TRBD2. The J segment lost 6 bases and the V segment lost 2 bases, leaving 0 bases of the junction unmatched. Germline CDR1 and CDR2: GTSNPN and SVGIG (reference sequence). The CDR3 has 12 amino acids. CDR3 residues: CAWSRGAGELFF. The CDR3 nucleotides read TGTGCCTGGAGTCGGGGGGCCGGGGAGCTGTTTTTT.

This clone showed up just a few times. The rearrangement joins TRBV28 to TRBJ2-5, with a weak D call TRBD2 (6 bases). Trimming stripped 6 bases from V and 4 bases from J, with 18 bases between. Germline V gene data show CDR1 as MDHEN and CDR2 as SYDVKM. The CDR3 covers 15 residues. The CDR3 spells CASRTRMQGGETQYF. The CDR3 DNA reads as TGTGCCAGCAGGACCCGTATGCAGGGAGGAGAGACCCAGTACTTC. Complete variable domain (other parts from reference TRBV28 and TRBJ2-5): DVKVTQSSRYLVKRTGEKVFLECVQDMDHENMFWYRQDPGLGLRLIYFSYDVKMKEKGDIPEGYSVSREKKERFSLILESASTNQTSMYLCASRTRMQGGETQYFGPGTRLLVL.

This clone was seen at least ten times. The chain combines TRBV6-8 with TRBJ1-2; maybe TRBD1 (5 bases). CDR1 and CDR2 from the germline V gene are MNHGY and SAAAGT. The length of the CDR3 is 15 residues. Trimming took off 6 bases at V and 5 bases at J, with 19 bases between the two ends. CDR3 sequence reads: CASSQTVGVRYGYTF. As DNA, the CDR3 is TGTGCCAGCAGCCAAACGGTGGGGGTAAGGTATGGCTACACCTTC.

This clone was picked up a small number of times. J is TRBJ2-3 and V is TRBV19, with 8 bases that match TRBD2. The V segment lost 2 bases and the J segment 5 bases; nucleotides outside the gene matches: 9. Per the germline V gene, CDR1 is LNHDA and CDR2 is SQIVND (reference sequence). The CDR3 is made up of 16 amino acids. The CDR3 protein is CASSIRVGGALDTQYF. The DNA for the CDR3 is TGTGCCAGTAGTATAAGGGTCGGGGGGGCTCTAGATACGCAGTATTTT. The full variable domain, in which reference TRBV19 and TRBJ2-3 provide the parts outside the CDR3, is DGGITQSPKYLFRKEGQNVTLSCEQNLNHDAMYWYRQDPGQGLRLIYYSQIVNDFQKGDIAEGYSVSREKKESFPLTVTSAQKNPTAFYLCASSIRVGGALDTQYFGPGTRLTVL.

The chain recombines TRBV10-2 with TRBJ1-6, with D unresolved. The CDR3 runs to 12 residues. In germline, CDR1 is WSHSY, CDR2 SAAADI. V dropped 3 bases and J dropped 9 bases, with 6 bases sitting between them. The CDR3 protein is CASSDWISPLHF. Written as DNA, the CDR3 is TGCGCCAGCAGTGATTGGATTTCACCCCTCCACTTT.

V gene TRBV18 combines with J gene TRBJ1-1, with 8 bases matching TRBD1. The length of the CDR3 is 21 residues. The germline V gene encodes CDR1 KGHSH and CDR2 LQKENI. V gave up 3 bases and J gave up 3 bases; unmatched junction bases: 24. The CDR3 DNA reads TGTGCCAGCTCACCGTGGAAGTCTCGAGGACAGGGCTTCGCCATCTACACTGAAGCTTTCTTT. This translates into CASSPWKSRGQGFAIYTEAFF.

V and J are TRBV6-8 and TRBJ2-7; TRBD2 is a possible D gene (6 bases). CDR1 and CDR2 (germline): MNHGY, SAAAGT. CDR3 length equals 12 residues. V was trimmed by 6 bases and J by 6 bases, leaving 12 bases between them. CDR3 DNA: TGTGCCAGCAGACGCCCCGGGGGCGAGCAGTACTTC. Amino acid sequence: CASRRPGGEQYF.

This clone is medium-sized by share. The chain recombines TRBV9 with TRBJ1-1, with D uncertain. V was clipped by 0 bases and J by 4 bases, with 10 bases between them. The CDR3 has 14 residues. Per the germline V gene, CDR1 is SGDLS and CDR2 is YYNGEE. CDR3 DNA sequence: TGTGCCAGCAGCGTAGCTTCGGGGTCCACTGAAGCTTTCTTT. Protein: CASSVASGSTEAFF.

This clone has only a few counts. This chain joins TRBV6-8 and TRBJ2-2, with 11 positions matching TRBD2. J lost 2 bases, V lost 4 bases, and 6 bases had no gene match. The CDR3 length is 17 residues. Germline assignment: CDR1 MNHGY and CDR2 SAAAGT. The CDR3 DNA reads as TGTGCCAGCAGTTCACTAGCGGGGGCCACCAACACCGGGGAGCTGTTTTTT. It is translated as CASSSLAGATNTGELFF.

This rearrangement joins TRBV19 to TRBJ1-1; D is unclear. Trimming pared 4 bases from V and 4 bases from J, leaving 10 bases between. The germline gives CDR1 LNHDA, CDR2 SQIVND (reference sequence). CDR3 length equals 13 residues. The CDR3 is CASSTSRSTEAFF. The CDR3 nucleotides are TGTGCCAGTAGTACCTCCAGGAGCACTGAAGCTTTCTTT.

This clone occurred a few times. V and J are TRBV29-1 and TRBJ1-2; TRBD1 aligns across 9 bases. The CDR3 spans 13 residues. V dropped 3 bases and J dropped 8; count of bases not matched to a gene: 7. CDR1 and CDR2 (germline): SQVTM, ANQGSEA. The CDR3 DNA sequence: TGCAGCGTTGATAAACAGGGGGCTGGGGGCTACACCTTC. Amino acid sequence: CSVDKQGAGGYTF. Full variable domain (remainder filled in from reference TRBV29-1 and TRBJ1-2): SAVISQKPSRDICQRGTSLTIQCQVDSQVTMMFWYRQQPGQSLTLIATANQGSEATYESGFVIDKFPISRPNLTFSTLTVSNMSPEDSSIYLCSVDKQGAGGYTFGSGTRLTVV.

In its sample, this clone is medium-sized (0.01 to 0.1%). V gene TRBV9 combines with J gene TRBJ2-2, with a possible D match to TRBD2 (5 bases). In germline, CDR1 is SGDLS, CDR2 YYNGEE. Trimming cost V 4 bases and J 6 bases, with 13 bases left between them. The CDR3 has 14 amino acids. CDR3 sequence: CASSPSGLAGELFF. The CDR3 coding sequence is TGTGCCAGCAGCCCCTCGGGGTTGGCCGGGGAGCTGTTTTTT.

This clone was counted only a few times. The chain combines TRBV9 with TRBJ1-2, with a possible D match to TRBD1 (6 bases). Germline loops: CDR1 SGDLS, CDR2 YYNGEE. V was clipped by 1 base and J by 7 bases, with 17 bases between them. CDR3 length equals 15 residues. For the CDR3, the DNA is TGTGCCAGCAGCGTATTATCTGGGGGGCTTGGTGGCTACACCTTC. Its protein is CASSVLSGGLGGYTF. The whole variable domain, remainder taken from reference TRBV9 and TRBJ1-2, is DSGVTQTPKHLITATGQRVTLRCSPRSGDLSVYWYQQSLDQGLQFLIQYYNGEERAKGNILERFSAQQFPDLHSELNLSSLELGDSALYFCASSVLSGGLGGYTFGSGTRLTVV.

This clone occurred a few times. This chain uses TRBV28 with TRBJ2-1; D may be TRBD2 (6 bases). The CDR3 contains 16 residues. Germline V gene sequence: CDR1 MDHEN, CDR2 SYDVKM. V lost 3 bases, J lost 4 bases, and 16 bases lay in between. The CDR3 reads CASSFPAVGGYNEQFF. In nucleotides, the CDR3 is TGTGCCAGCAGTTTCCCGGCGGTGGGGGGATACAATGAGCAGTTCTTC.

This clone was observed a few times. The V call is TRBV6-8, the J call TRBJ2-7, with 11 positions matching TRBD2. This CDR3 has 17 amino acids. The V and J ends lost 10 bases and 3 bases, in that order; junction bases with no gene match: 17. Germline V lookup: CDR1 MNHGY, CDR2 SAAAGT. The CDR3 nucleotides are TGTGCCACCTTGAGTAGCGGGGGGGCCGGTGACGACTACGAGCAGTACTTC. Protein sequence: CATLSSGGAGDDYEQYF.

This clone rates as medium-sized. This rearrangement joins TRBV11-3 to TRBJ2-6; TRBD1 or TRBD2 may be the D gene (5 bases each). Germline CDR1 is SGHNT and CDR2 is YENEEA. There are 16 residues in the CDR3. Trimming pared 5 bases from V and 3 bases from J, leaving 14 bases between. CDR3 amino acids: CASSPTRGSGANVLTF. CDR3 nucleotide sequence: TGTGCCAGCAGCCCCACGAGGGGAAGTGGGGCCAACGTCCTGACTTTC.

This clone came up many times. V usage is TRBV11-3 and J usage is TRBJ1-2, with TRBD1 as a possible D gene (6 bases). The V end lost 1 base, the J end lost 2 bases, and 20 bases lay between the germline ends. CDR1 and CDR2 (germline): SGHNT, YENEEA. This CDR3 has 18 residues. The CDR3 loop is CASSLVVWGRGENYGYTF. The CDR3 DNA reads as TGTGCCAGCAGCTTAGTTGTTTGGGGCAGGGGCGAGAACTATGGCTACACCTTC.

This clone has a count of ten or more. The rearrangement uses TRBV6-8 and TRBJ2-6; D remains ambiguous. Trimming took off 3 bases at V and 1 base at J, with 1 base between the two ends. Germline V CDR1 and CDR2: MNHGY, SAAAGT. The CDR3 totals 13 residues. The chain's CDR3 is CASSYSGANVLTF. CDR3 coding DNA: TGTGCCAGCAGTTATTCTGGGGCCAACGTCCTGACTTTC.

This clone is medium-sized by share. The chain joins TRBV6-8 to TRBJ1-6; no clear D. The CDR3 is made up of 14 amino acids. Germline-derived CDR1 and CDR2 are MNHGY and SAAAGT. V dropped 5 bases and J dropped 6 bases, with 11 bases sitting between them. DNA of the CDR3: TGTGCCAGCAGTACCACTCGACCTAATTCACCCCTCCACTTT. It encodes CASSTTRPNSPLHF.

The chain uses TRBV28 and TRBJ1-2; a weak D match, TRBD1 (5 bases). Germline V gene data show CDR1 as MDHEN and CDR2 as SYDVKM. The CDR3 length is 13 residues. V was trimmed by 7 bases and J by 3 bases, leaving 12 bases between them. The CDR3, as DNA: TGTGCCAGCACCATACAGGACGACTATGGCTACACCTTC. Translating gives CASTIQDDYGYTF.

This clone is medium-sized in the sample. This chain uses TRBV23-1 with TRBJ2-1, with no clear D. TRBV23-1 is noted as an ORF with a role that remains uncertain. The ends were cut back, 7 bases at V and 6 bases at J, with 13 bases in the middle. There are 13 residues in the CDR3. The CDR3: CASNIGFRNEQFF. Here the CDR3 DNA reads TGCGCCAGCAATATAGGGTTTCGCAATGAGCAGTTCTTC.

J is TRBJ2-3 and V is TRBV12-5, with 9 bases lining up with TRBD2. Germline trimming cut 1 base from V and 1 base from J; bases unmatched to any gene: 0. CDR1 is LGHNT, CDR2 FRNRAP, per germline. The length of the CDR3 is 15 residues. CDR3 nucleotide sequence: TGTGCTAGTGGTTTGGGACTAGCGGGCACAGATACGCAGTATTTT. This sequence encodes CASGLGLAGTDTQYF.

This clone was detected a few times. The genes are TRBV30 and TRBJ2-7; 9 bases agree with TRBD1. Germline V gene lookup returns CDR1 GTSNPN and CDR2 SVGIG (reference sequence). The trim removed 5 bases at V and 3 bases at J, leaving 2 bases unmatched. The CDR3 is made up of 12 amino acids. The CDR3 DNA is TGTGCCTGGCAGACAGGGGGCTACGAGCAGTACTTC. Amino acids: CAWQTGGYEQYF.

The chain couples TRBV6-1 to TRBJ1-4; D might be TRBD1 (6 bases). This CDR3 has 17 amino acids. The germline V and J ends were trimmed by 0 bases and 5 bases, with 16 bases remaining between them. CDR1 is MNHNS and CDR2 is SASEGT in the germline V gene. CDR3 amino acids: CASSEAYPGHLNEKLFF. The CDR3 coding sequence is TGTGCCAGCAGTGAAGCTTATCCGGGACACTTAAATGAAAAACTGTTTTTT.

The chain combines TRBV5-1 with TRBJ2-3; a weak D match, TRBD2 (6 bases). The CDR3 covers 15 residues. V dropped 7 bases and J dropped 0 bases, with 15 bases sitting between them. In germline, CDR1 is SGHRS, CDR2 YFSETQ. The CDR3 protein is CASHNGGPSTDTQYF. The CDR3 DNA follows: TGCGCCAGCCATAACGGGGGACCAAGCACAGATACGCAGTATTTT.

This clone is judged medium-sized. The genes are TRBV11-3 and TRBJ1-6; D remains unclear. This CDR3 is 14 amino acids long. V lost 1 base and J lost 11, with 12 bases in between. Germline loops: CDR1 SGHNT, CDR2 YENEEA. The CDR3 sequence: CASSLGTARAPLHF. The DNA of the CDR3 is TGTGCCAGCAGCTTAGGGACCGCTAGGGCACCCCTCCACTTT. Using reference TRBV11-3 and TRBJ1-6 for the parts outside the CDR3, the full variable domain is EAGVVQSPRYKIIEKKQPVAFWCNPISGHNTLYWYLQNLGQGPELLIRYENEEAVDDSQLPKDRFSAERLKGVDSTLKIQPAELGDSAVYLCASSLGTARAPLHFGNGTRLTVT.

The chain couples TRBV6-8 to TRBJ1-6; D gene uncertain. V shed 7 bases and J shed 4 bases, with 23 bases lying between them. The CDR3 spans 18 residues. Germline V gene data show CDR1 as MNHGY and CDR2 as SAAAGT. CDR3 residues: CASIPIRSGGKYNSPLHF. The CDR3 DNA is TGTGCCAGCATCCCCATAAGAAGCGGAGGAAAATATAATTCACCCCTCCACTTT.